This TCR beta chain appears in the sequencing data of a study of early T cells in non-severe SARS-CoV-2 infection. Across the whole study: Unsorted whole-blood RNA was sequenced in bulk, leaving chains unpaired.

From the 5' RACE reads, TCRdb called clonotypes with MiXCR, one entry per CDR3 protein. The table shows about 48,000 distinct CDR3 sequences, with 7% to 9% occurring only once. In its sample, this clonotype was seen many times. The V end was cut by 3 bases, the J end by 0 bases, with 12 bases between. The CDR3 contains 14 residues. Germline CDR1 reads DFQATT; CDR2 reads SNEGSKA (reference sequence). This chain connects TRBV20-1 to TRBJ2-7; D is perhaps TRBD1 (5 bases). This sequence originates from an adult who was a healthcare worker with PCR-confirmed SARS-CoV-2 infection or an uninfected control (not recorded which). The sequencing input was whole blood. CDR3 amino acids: CSARWTLSSYEQYF. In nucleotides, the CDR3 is TGCAGTGCTAGGTGGACATTGAGCTCCTACGAGCAGTACTTC.